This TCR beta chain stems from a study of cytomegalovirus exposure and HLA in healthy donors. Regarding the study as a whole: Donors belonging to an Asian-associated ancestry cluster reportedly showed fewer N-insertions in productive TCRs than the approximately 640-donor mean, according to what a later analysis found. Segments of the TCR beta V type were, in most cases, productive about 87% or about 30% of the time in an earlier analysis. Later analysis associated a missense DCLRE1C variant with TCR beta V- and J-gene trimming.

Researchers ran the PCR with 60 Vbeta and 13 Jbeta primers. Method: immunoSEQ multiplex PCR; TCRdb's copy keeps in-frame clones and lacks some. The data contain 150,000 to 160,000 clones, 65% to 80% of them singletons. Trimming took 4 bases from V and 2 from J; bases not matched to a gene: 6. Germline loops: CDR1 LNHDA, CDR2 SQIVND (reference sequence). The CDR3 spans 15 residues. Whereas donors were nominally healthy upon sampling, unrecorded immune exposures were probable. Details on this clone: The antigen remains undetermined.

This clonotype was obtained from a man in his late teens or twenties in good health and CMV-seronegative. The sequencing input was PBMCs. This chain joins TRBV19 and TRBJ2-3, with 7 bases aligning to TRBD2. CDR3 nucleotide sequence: TGTGCCAGTAGTACCCGCGGGGGAAACACAGATACGCAGTATTTT. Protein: CASSTRGGNTDTQYF.